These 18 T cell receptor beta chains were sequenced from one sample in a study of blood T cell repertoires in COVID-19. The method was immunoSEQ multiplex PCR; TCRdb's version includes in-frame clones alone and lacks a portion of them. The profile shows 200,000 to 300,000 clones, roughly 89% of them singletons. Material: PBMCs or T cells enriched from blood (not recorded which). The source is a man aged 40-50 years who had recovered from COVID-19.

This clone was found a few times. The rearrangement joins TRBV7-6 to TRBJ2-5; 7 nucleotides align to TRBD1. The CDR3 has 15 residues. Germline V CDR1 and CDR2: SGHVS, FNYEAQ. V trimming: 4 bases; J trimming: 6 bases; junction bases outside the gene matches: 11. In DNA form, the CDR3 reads TGTGCCAGCAGCTCTAGACAGGGTGAGGGTCAGACCCAGTACTTC. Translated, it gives CASSSRQGEGQTQYF.

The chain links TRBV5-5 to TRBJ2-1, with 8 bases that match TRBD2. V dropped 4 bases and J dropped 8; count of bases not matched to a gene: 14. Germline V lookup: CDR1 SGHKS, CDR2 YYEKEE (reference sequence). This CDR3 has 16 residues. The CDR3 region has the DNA TGTGCCAGCAGCGACGAAAGCGGGAGCGCTATCGATGAGCAGTTCTTC. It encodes CASSDESGSAIDEQFF.

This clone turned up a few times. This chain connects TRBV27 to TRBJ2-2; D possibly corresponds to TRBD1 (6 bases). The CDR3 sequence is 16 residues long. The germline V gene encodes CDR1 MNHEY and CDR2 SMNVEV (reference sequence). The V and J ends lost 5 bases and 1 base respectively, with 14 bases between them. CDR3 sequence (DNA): TGTGCCAGCAGTCCGGCCAAGGACAGGAACACCGGGGAGCTGTTTTTT. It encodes CASSPAKDRNTGELFF.

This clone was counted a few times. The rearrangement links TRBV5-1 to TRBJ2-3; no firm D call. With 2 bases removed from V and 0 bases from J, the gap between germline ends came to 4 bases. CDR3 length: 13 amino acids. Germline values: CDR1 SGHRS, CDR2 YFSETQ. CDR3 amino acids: CASSFPSTDTQYF. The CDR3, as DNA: TGCGCCAGCAGCTTCCCTAGCACAGATACGCAGTATTTT. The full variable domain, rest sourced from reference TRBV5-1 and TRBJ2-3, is KAGVTQTPRYLIKTRGQQVTLSCSPISGHRSVSWYQQTPGQGLQFLFEYFSETQRNKGNFPGRFSGRQFSNSRSEMNVSTLELGDSALYLCASSFPSTDTQYFGPGTRLTVL.

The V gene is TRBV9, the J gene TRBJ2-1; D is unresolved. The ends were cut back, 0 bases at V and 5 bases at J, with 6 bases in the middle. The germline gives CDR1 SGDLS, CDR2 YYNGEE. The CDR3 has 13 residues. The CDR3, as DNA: TGTGCCAGCAGCGTAGCAGATAACAATGAGCAGTTCTTC. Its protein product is CASSVADNNEQFF.

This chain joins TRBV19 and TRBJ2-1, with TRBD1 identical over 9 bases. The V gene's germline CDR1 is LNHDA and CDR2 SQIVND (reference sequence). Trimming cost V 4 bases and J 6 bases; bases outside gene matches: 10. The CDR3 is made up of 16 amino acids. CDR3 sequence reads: CASSSYGTGFRNEQFF. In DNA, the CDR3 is TGTGCCAGTAGTAGCTACGGGACAGGGTTTCGCAATGAGCAGTTCTTC.

CDR3 region: CASAPGQGSYEQYF. In DNA, the CDR3 is TGTGCCAGCGCCCCGGGACAGGGATCCTACGAGCAGTACTTC. The V gene is TRBV9, the J gene TRBJ2-7; 9 bases fit TRBD1. The J segment lost 1 base and the V segment lost 7 bases, leaving 6 bases of the junction unmatched. CDR1 is SGDLS, CDR2 YYNGEE, per germline. This CDR3 is built from 14 residues.

The CDR3 nucleotides are TGCGCCAGCAGCTTGCCGGGAGAAAACATTCAGTACTTC. Encoded protein: CASSLPGENIQYF. The chain employs TRBV5-1 and TRBJ2-4, with a tentative D call TRBD2 (6 bases). Trimming removed 1 base at V and 5 bases at J, with 7 bases between. Germline V gene data show CDR1 as SGHRS and CDR2 as YFSETQ. The CDR3 is made up of 13 amino acids.

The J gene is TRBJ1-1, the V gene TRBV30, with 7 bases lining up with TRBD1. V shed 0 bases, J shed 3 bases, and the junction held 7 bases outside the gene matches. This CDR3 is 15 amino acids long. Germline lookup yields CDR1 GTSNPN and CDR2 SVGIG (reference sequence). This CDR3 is CAWSVGRGAYTEAFF. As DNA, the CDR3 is TGTGCCTGGAGTGTCGGCAGGGGGGCGTACACTGAAGCTTTCTTT.

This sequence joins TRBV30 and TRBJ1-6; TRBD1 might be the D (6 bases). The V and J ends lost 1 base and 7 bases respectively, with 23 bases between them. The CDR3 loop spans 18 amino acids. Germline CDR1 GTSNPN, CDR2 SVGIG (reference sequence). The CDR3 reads CAWSGTGSRFGFNSPLHF. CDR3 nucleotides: TGTGCCTGGAGTGGAACAGGGAGTCGGTTCGGATTCAATTCACCCCTCCACTTT.

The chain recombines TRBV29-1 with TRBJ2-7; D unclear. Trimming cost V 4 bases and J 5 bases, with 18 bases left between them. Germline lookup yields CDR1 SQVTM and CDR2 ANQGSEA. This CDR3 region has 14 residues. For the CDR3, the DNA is TGCAGCGTTGCTAGTATGACTCTAAAGAACGAGCAGTACTTC. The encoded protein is CSVASMTLKNEQYF.

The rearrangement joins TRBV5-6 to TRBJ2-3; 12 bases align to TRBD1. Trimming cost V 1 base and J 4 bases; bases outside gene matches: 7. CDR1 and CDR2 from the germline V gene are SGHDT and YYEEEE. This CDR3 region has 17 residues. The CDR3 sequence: CASSLWGGTGGPDTQYF. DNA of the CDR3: TGTGCCAGCAGCTTGTGGGGCGGGACAGGGGGCCCAGATACGCAGTATTTT.

DNA of the CDR3: TGTGCCAGCAGCTTATGGACAGCCTCCAATGAGCAGTTCTTC. Translated, it gives CASSLWTASNEQFF. The rearrangement links TRBV7-9 to TRBJ2-1, with a tentative D call TRBD1 (6 bases). The CDR3 extends over 14 amino acids. CDR1 is SEHNR and CDR2 is FQNEAQ in the germline V gene (reference sequence). V was shortened by 2 bases and J by 6 bases, with 11 bases between the two germline ends.

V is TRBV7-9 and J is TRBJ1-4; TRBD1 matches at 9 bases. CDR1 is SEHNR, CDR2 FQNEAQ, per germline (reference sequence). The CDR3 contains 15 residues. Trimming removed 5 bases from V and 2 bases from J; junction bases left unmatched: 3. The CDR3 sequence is CASSRTGDTNEKLFF. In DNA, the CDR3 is TGTGCCAGCAGCCGGACAGGGGACACTAATGAAAAACTGTTTTTT.

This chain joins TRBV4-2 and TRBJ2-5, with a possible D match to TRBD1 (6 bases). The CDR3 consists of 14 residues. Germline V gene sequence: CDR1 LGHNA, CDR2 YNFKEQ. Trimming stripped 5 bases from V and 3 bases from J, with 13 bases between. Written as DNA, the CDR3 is TGTGCCAGCAGCACAGGGACAACCGAAGAGACCCAGTACTTC. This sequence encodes CASSTGTTEETQYF.

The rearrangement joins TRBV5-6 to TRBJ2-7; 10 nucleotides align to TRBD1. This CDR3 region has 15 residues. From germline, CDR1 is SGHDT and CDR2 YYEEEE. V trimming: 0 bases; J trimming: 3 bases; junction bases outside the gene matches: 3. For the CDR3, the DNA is TGTGCCAGCAGCTTGGCGGGACAGGGGAACTACGAGCAGTACTTC. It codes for CASSLAGQGNYEQYF.

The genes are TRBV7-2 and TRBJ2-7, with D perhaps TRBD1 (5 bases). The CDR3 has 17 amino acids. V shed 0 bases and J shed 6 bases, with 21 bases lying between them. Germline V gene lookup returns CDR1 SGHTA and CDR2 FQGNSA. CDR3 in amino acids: CASSLAKTGRGFAEQYF. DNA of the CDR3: TGTGCCAGCAGCTTAGCGAAGACGGGTAGGGGTTTTGCCGAGCAGTACTTC.

The CDR3 DNA follows: TGCGCCAGCAGCAACCGGGACAGGAACACTCTCACAGATACGCAGTATTTT. The encoded protein is CASSNRDRNTLTDTQYF. The chain is built from TRBV5-1 and TRBJ2-3; 8 nucleotides line up with TRBD1. This CDR3 has 17 amino acids. Looked up from germline, CDR1 is SGHRS and CDR2 is YFSETQ. The V gene end was trimmed by 4 bases and the J gene end by 2 bases; junction bases not matched to a gene: 12.